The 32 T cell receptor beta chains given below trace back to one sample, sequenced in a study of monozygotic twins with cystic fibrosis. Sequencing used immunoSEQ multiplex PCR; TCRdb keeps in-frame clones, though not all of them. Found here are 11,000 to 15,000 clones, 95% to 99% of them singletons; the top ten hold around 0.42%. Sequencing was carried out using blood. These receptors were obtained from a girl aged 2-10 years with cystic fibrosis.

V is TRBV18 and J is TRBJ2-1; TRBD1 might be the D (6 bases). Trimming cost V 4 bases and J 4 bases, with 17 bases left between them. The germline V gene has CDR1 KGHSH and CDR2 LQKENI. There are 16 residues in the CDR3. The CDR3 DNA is TGTGCCAGCTCACTTAACAGGGTCATAACTTACAATGAGCAGTTCTTC. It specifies CASSLNRVITYNEQFF.

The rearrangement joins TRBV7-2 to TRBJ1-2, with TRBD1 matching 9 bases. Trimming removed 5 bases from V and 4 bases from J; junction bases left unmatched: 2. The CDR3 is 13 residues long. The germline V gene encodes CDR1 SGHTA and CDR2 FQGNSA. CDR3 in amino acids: CASSPGQGYGYTF. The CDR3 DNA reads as TGTGCCAGCAGCCCGGGACAGGGCTATGGCTACACCTTC. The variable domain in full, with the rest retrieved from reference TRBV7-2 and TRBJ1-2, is GAGVSQSPSNKVTEKGKDVELRCDPISGHTALYWYRQSLGQGLEFLIYFQGNSAPDKSGLPSDRFSAERTGGSVSTLTIQRTQQEDSAVYLCASSPGQGYGYTFGSGTRLTVV.

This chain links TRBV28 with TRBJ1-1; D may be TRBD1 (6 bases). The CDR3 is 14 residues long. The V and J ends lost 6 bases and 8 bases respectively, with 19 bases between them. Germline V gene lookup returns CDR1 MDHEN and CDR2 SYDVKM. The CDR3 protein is CASRPPGQNFEAFF. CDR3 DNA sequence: TGTGCCAGCAGACCCCCTGGACAGAACTTCGAAGCTTTCTTT.

CDR3 nucleotides: TGTGCCAGCAGTTTTGGCCAGACCGGCAATCAGCCCCAGCATTTT. It translates to CASSFGQTGNQPQHF. The chain carries TRBV28 and TRBJ1-5; D unresolved. This CDR3 region has 15 residues. Deletions cut 3 bases from V and 2 bases from J, with 11 bases between. Germline values: CDR1 MDHEN, CDR2 SYDVKM.

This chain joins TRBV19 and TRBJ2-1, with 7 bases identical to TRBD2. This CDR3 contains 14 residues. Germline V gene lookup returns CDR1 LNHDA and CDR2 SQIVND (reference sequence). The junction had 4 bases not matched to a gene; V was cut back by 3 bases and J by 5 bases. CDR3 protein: CASSITGLNNEQFF. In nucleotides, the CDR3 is TGTGCCAGTAGTATTACGGGACTAAACAATGAGCAGTTCTTC.

CDR3 coding DNA: TGTGCCAGCAGCCCGGCTGAGAGTAGGCCGAACTATGGCTACACCTTC. This translates into CASSPAESRPNYGYTF. The V gene is TRBV5-5, the J gene TRBJ1-2, with unresolved D. V was trimmed by 4 bases and J by 2 bases, leaving 18 bases between them. The germline CDR1 and CDR2 sequences are SGHKS and YYEKEE (reference sequence). The CDR3 covers 16 residues.

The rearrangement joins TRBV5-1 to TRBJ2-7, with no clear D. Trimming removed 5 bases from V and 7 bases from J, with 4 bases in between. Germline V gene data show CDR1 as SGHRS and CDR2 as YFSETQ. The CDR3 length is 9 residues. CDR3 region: CASRREQYF. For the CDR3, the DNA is TGCGCCAGCAGGAGAGAGCAGTACTTC.

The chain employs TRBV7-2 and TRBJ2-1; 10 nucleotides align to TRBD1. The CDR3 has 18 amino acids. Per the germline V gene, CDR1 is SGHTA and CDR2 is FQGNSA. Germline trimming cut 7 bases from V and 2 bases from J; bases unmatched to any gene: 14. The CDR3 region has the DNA TGTGCCAGCACCACCATCCATCCGGGACAGGGGACCTACAATGAGCAGTTCTTC. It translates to CASTTIHPGQGTYNEQFF.

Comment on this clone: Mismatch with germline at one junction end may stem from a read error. The CDR3 is CVSSATASSYEQYF. The DNA of the CDR3 is TGTGTCAGTAGTGCGACAGCTAGCTCCTACGAGCAGTACTTC. The rearrangement links TRBV19 to TRBJ2-7; D is perhaps TRBD1 (5 bases). The CDR3 is made up of 14 amino acids. Per germline, CDR1 LNHDA and CDR2 SQIVND (reference sequence).

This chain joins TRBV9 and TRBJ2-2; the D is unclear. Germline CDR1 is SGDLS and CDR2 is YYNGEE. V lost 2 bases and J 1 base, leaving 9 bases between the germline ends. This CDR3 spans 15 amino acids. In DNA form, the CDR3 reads TGTGCCAGCAGCGTTTACGCGAGGAACACCGGGGAGCTGTTTTTT. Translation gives CASSVYARNTGELFF.

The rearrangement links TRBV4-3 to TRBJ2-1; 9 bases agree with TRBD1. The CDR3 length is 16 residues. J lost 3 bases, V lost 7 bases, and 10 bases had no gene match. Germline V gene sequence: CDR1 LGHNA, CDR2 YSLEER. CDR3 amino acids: CASTPTGTGIYNEQFF. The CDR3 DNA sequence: TGCGCCAGCACCCCAACCGGGACAGGGATCTACAATGAGCAGTTCTTC.

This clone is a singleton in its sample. This chain's CDR3 is CASSSSGGDTQYF. CDR3 bases: TGTGCCAGCAGCTCCTCAGGAGGGGATACGCAGTATTTT. This chain uses TRBV7-2 with TRBJ2-3; weak D call: TRBD2 (6 bases). CDR1 is SGHTA and CDR2 is FQGNSA in the germline V gene. The V end lost 4 bases, the J end lost 6 bases, and 11 bases lay between the germline ends. This CDR3 has 13 amino acids.

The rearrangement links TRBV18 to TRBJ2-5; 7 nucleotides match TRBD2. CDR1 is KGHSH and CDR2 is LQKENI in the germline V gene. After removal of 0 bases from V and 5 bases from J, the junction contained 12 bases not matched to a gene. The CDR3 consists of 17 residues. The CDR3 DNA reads TGTGCCAGCTCACCACCCATTTTGCGGGAGAACCGGGAGACCCAGTACTTC. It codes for CASSPPILRENRETQYF.

CDR3 in amino acids: CASSPTGGNTEAFF. DNA for the CDR3: TGCGCCAGCAGCCCTACGGGGGGGAACACTGAAGCTTTCTTT. The V and J genes are TRBV4-1 and TRBJ1-1, with TRBD1 as a possible D gene (5 bases). Trimming took off 4 bases at V and 1 base at J, with 10 bases between the two ends. Germline V gene data show CDR1 as MGHRA and CDR2 as YSYEKL. This CDR3 spans 14 amino acids.

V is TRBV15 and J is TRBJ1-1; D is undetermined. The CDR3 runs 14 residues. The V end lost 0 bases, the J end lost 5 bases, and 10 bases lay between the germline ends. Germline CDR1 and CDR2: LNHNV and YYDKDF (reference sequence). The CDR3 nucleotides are TGTGCCACCAGCAGAGAGGCCAGTTGGACTGAAGCTTTCTTT. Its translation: CATSREASWTEAFF.

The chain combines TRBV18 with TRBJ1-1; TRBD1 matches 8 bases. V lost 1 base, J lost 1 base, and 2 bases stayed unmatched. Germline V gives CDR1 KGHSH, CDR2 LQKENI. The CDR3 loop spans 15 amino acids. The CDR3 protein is CASSPLQGANTEAFF. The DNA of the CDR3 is TGTGCCAGCTCACCACTCCAGGGGGCGAACACTGAAGCTTTCTTT.

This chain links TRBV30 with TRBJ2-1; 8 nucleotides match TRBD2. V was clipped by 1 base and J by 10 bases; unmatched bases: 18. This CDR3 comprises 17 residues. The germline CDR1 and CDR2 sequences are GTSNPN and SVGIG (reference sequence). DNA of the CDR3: TGTGCCTGGAGTGCGGCCCTTTTTTTAGCGGGATTGGAGGAGCAGTTCTTC. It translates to CAWSAALFLAGLEEQFF.

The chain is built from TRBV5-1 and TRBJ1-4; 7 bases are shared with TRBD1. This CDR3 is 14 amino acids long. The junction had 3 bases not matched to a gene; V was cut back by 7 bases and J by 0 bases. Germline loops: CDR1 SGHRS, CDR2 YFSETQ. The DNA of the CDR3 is TGCGCCAGCCGGGGGACAGCAACTAATGAAAAACTGTTTTTT. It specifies CASRGTATNEKLFF.

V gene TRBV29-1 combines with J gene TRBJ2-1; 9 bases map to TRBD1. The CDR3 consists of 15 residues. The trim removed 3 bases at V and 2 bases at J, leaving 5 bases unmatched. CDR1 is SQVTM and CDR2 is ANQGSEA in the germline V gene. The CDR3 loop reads CSVDLRDRAYNEQFF. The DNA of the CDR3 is TGCAGCGTTGACCTCCGGGACAGGGCCTACAATGAGCAGTTCTTC.

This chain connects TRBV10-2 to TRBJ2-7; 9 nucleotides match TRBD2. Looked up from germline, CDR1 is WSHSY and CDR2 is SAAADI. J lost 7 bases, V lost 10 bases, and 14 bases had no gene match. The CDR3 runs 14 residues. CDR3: CATRVGAGGREQYF. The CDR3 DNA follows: TGCGCCACCAGGGTTGGCGCGGGAGGGAGAGAGCAGTACTTC.

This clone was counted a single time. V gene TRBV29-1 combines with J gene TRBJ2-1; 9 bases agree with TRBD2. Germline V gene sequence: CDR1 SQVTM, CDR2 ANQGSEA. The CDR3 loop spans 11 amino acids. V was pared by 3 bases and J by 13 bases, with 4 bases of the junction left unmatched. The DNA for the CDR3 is TGCAGCGTTGACGCTAGCGGGGATCAGTTCTTC. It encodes CSVDASGDQFF.

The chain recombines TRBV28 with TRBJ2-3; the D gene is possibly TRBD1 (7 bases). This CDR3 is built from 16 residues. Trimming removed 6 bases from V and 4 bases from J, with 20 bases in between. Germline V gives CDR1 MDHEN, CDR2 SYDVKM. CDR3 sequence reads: CASRLGGQGGPDTQYF. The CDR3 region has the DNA TGTGCCAGCAGACTGGGTGGGCAGGGGGGACCAGATACGCAGTATTTT.

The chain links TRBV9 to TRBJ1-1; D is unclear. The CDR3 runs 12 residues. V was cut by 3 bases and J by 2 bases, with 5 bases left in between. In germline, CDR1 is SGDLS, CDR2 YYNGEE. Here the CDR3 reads CASSAQNTEAFF. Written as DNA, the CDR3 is TGTGCCAGCAGCGCCCAAAACACTGAAGCTTTCTTT.

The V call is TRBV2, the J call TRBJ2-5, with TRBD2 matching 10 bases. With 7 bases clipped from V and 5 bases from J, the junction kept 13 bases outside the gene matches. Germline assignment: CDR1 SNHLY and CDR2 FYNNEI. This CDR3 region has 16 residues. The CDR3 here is CASKISSGLARETQYF. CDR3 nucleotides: TGTGCCAGCAAGATTTCTTCGGGACTAGCGCGCGAGACCCAGTACTTC.

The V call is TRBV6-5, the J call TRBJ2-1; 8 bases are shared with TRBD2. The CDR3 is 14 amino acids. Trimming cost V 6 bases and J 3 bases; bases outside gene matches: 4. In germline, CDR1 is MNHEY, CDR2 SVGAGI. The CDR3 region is CASSGRALYNEQFF. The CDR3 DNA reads TGTGCCAGCAGCGGGAGGGCCCTCTACAATGAGCAGTTCTTC.

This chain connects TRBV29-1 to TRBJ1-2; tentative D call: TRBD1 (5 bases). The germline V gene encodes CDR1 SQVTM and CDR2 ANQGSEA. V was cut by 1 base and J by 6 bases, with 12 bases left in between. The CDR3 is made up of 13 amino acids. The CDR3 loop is CSVEGTGTNGYTF. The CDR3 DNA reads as TGCAGCGTTGAAGGTACGGGGACCAATGGCTACACCTTC. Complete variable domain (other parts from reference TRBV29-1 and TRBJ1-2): SAVISQKPSRDICQRGTSLTIQCQVDSQVTMMFWYRQQPGQSLTLIATANQGSEATYESGFVIDKFPISRPNLTFSTLTVSNMSPEDSSIYLCSVEGTGTNGYTFGSGTRLTVV.

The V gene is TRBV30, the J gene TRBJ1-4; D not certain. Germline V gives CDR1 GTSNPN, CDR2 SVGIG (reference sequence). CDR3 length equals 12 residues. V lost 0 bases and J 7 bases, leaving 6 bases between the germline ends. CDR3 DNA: TGTGCCTGGAGTGTACGTAGTGAAAAACTGTTTTTT. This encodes CAWSVRSEKLFF.

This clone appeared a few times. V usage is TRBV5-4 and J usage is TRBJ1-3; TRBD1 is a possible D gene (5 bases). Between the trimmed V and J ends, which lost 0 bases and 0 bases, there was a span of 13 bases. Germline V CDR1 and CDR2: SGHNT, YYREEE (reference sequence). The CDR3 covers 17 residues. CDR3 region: CASSLGGGRSSGNTIYF. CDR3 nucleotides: TGTGCCAGCAGCTTGGGCGGGGGGAGAAGCTCTGGAAACACCATATATTTT.

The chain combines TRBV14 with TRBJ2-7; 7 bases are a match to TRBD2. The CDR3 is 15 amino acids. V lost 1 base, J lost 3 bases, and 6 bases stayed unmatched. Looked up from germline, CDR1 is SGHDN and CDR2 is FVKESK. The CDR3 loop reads CASSQGLGGIYEQYF. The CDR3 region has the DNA TGTGCCAGCAGCCAAGGCCTCGGGGGGATCTACGAGCAGTACTTC.

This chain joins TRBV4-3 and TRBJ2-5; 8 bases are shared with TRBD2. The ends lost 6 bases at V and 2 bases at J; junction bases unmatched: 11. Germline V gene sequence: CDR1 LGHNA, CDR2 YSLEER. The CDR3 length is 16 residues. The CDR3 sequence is CASSKRGGRRQETQYF. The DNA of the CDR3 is TGCGCCAGCAGTAAACGGGGGGGGCGACGGCAAGAGACCCAGTACTTC.

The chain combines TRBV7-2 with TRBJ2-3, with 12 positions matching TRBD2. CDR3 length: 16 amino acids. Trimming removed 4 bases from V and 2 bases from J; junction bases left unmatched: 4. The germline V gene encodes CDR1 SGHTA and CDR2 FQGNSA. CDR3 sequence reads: CASSWLAGGVTDTQYF. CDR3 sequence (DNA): TGTGCCAGCAGCTGGCTAGCGGGAGGGGTCACAGATACGCAGTATTTT.

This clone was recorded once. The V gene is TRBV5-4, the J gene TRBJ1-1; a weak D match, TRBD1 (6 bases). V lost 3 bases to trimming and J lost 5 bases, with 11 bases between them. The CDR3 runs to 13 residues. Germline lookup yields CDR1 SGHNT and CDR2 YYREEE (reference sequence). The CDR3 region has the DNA TGTGCCAGCAGCTCAAAGGGGGGTACTGAAGCTTTCTTT. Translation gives CASSSKGGTEAFF.